This entry lists 14 T cell receptor beta chains sequenced from one sample in a study of T-cell memory formation after mild COVID-19. In TCRdb, the 5' RACE reads were re-called with MiXCR into one record per CDR3 protein. This table has 100,000 to 120,000 distinct CDR3 sequences, about a fifth appearing once. The source material was PBMCs or a T cell subset sorted from them (not recorded which). Every receptor here comes from a man aged 18 to 35 who had mild COVID-19 (a few samples of this study predate the infection). Cell type and time point are not known.

This clonotype was found a few times. CDR3 amino acids: CASSYDFTGELFF. The CDR3 DNA follows: TGTGCCAGCAGTTACGACTTCACCGGGGAGCTGTTTTTT. The chain carries TRBV6-2 or TRBV6-3 and TRBJ2-2, with D uncertain. V dropped 2 bases and J dropped 4 bases, with 5 bases sitting between them. CDR3 length equals 13 residues. Germline V lookup: CDR1 MNHEY, CDR2 SVGEGT.

The V gene is TRBV13, the J gene TRBJ1-1; unclear D gene. The V gene's germline CDR1 is PRHDT and CDR2 FYEKMQ (reference sequence). The V gene lost 1 base and the J gene lost 0 bases, with 6 bases spanning the gap. The CDR3 runs 14 residues. The CDR3 DNA follows: TGTGCCAGCAGCTTAGAACAGTTGAACACTGAAGCTTTCTTT. It yields the protein CASSLEQLNTEAFF.

The V call is TRBV15, the J call TRBJ2-5; tentatively, D is TRBD1 (5 bases). This CDR3 contains 13 residues. V was clipped by 2 bases and J by 1 base, with 5 bases between them. Per germline, CDR1 LNHNV and CDR2 YYDKDF (reference sequence). CDR3 in amino acids: CATSRQGQETQYF. The CDR3 nucleotides are TGTGCCACCAGCAGACAGGGCCAAGAGACCCAGTACTTC.

The sample holds a few counts of this clonotype. This chain links TRBV11-2 with TRBJ2-1; D is uncertain. CDR3 length: 15 amino acids. Germline V gives CDR1 SGHAT, CDR2 FQNNGV. Deletions cut 5 bases from V and 8 bases from J, with 19 bases between. The CDR3 bases are TGTGCCAGCAGCAAACCTAGGGCTAGAGGTGATGAGCAGTTCTTC. As protein: CASSKPRARGDEQFF.

The chain links TRBV5-6 to TRBJ2-7; D is ambiguous. This CDR3 spans 14 amino acids. The germline CDR1 and CDR2 sequences are SGHDT and YYEEEE. Trimming left V 0 bases short and J 0 bases short, with 7 bases between. DNA of the CDR3: TGTGCCAGCAGCTTGGGGGTATCCTCCTACGAGCAGTACTTC. Protein: CASSLGVSSYEQYF.

The chain has TRBV7-8 and TRBJ2-5, with D possibly matching TRBD1 (6 bases). Germline assignment: CDR1 SGHVS and CDR2 FQNEAQ. There are 15 residues in the CDR3. The V end was cut by 6 bases, the J end by 2 bases, with 16 bases between. CDR3 in amino acids: CASRQDSYTQETQYF. The CDR3 DNA reads TGTGCCAGCAGACAGGACAGCTATACTCAAGAGACCCAGTACTTC.

The V gene is TRBV5-1, the J gene TRBJ1-2; D possibly corresponds to TRBD1 (5 bases). Per the germline V gene, CDR1 is SGHRS and CDR2 is YFSETQ. V was shortened by 2 bases and J by 5 bases, with 19 bases between the two germline ends. This CDR3 is built from 16 residues. CDR3 bases: TGCGCCAGCAGCTTCCTGGGGACCGGGACGGAATATGGCTACACCTTC. Translating gives CASSFLGTGTEYGYTF.

This clonotype occurred a few times. The gene calls are TRBV4-3 and TRBJ2-5; possibly TRBD2 for D (5 bases). From germline, CDR1 is LGHNA and CDR2 YSLEER. Trimming removed 1 base from V and 5 bases from J, with 14 bases in between. The CDR3 totals 15 residues. This CDR3 is CASSQGFRGTETQYF. The CDR3 bases are TGCGCCAGCAGCCAAGGATTTCGGGGTACGGAGACCCAGTACTTC.

This clonotype was observed at least ten times. This chain connects TRBV10-3 to TRBJ2-6, with D possibly matching TRBD2 (5 bases). V shed 4 bases and J shed 0 bases, with 10 bases lying between them. CDR3 length equals 16 residues. CDR1 is ENHRY and CDR2 is SYGVKD in the germline V gene. The CDR3 region is CAISGTRSSGANVLTF. The CDR3 DNA sequence: TGTGCCATCAGTGGGACTCGCTCCTCTGGGGCCAACGTCCTGACTTTC.

The V call is TRBV4-1, the J call TRBJ2-3; no clear D. V was trimmed by 2 bases and J by 1 base, leaving 10 bases between them. The CDR3 is 15 amino acids. Germline-derived CDR1 and CDR2 are MGHRA and YSYEKL. CDR3 protein: CASSQTTSGTDTQYF. In DNA form, the CDR3 reads TGCGCCAGCAGCCAAACTACATCTGGCACAGATACGCAGTATTTT.

This clonotype was seen only a few times. The chain is built from TRBV4-1 and TRBJ2-7, with no clear D. CDR1 and CDR2 from the germline V gene are MGHRA and YSYEKL. The CDR3 sequence is 13 residues long. The V end lost 0 bases, the J end lost 3 bases, and 6 bases lay between the germline ends. The CDR3 here is CASSQDRYYEQYV. The DNA for the CDR3 is TGCGCCAGCAGCCAAGACAGGTACTACGAGCAGTACGTC.

This clonotype turned up a few times. V gene TRBV7-2 combines with J gene TRBJ2-3; 8 nucleotides match TRBD1. Looked up from germline, CDR1 is SGHTA and CDR2 is FQGNSA. CDR3 size: 17 residues. V shed 1 base and J 6 bases; nucleotides not matched to a gene: 12. The CDR3 DNA reads TGTGCCAGCAGCTTAGTACAGGGGGTAACCGCGCTGGATACGCAGTATTTT. This codes for CASSLVQGVTALDTQYF.

This chain links TRBV6-2 or TRBV6-3 with TRBJ2-7; D is unresolved. Germline V gene sequence: CDR1 MNHEY, CDR2 SVGEGT. Trimming pared 6 bases from V and 3 bases from J, leaving 9 bases between. The CDR3 is 12 residues long. This chain's CDR3 is CASSPPHYEQYV. CDR3 coding DNA: TGTGCCAGCAGCCCGCCCCACTACGAGCAGTACGTC.

This chain uses TRBV11-2 with TRBJ2-7, with no clear D. The CDR3 contains 14 residues. Per germline, CDR1 SGHAT and CDR2 FQNNGV. V was pared by 2 bases and J by 2 bases, with 10 bases between. The CDR3 is CASSLSVAPYEQYF. Written as DNA, the CDR3 is TGTGCCAGCAGCTTATCAGTTGCTCCCTACGAGCAGTACTTC.